This T cell receptor (beta chain) came from a study of cytomegalovirus exposure and HLA in healthy donors. It was with 60 Vbeta and 13 Jbeta primers that the PCR ran. The data were produced by immunoSEQ multiplex PCR, yet TCRdb's version contains in-frame clones alone and is incomplete. Of roughly 180,000 clones in the sample, approximately 80% were seen once. Overall study findings and caveats: In a later analysis, parvovirus B19, influenza, CMV and Epstein-Barr virus appeared linked to several top co-occurrence clusters.

Trimming removed 2 bases at V and 4 bases at J, with 14 bases between. In germline, CDR1 is MNHEY, CDR2 SVGAGI. CDR3 size: 15 residues. For this clone: The antigen is undetermined.

The chain recombines TRBV6-5 with TRBJ1-2; D not certain. The sequenced sample was PBMCs. The receptor was isolated from a girl aged 2 to 9 in good health and CMV-seropositive. In DNA form, the CDR3 reads TGTGCCAGCAGTTACGATCGGTCCACCTCCTATGGCTACACCTTC. Translation: CASSYDRSTSYGYTF.